The 32 T cell receptor beta chains below all came from one sample that was sequenced in a study of Ad26.COV2.S vaccination and SARS-CoV-2 variants. Treatment reported: 15 to 20 received Ad26.COV2.S at low or high dose, single or two shots; about 5 received placebo; per-sample allocation not given. Samples analyzed were those drawn on day 63 after the first vaccine or placebo injection. Assay used: immunoSEQ multiplex PCR; TCRdb lists only in-frame clones, some missing. The data show 410,000 or so clones, roughly 90% seen once. This specimen was peripheral blood, taken in a trial of Ad26.COV2.S vaccine versus placebo. Source of these receptors: a person aged 18-65 years who received the Ad26.COV2.S COVID-19 vaccine or a placebo.

The CDR3 coding sequence is TGTGCCAGCAGCCGGACAGGGAGGTATGGCTACACCTTC. Its translation: CASSRTGRYGYTF. The V gene is TRBV9, the J gene TRBJ1-2, with TRBD1 matching 8 bases. V trimming: 4 bases; J trimming: 5 bases; junction bases outside the gene matches: 4. The CDR3 consists of 13 residues. In germline, CDR1 is SGDLS, CDR2 YYNGEE.

V and J are TRBV27 and TRBJ2-5; 8 bases are a match to TRBD2. V lost 6 bases to trimming and J lost 1 base; unmatched junction nucleotides: 7. Germline CDR1 reads MNHEY; CDR2 reads SMNVEV (reference sequence). This CDR3 region has 15 residues. The CDR3 nucleotides read TGTGCCAGCAGCCGAGCGGGGGAAATCCAAGAGACCCAGTACTTC. Its translation: CASSRAGEIQETQYF.

The chain links TRBV9 to TRBJ1-1, with D uncertain. Germline V gene sequence: CDR1 SGDLS, CDR2 YYNGEE. CDR3 length equals 15 residues. The V gene lost 0 bases and the J gene lost 1 base, with 10 bases spanning the gap. CDR3 nucleotides: TGTGCCAGCAGCGTAGCTACAGTCTCGAACACTGAAGCTTTCTTT. Amino acid sequence: CASSVATVSNTEAFF.

This chain joins TRBV28 and TRBJ2-5, with D unclear. The V and J ends lost 6 bases and 5 bases respectively, with 13 bases between them. The CDR3 loop spans 13 amino acids. CDR1 is MDHEN, CDR2 SYDVKM, per germline. The CDR3 sequence: CASSPGESETQYF. The CDR3 region has the DNA TGTGCCAGCAGCCCTGGAGAAAGTGAGACCCAGTACTTC.

V and J are TRBV6-1 and TRBJ2-3, with TRBD2 as a possible D gene (5 bases). The CDR3 consists of 15 residues. Trimming took 2 bases from V and 1 from J, leaving 10 bases between them. Germline V gene sequence: CDR1 MNHNS, CDR2 SASEGT. The CDR3 sequence is CASSEPGSGTDTQYF. DNA of the CDR3: TGTGCCAGCAGTGAACCGGGTAGCGGCACAGATACGCAGTATTTT.

The chain couples TRBV10-1 to TRBJ2-1, with 7 nucleotides matching TRBD2. The V gene's germline CDR1 is WNHNN and CDR2 SYGVQD (reference sequence). The CDR3 sequence is 15 residues long. V dropped 2 bases and J dropped 3; count of bases not matched to a gene: 4. CDR3 nucleotide sequence: TGCGCCAGCAGTGAGACGGGGGGTCTCTACAATGAGCAGTTCTTC. The encoded protein is CASSETGGLYNEQFF.

This sequence joins TRBV6-5 and TRBJ1-5, with 7 bases matching TRBD1. Germline V gives CDR1 MNHEY, CDR2 SVGAGI. The trim removed 4 bases at V and 7 bases at J, leaving 7 bases unmatched. The CDR3 runs 14 residues. CDR3 sequence: CASSWDRTQQPQHF. The CDR3, as DNA: TGTGCCAGCAGTTGGGACAGAACTCAGCAGCCCCAGCATTTT.

J is TRBJ2-3 and V is TRBV7-2; D gene ambiguous. V lost 5 bases and J lost 1, with 7 bases in between. This CDR3 is built from 13 residues. CDR1 is SGHTA and CDR2 is FQGNSA in the germline V gene. The CDR3: CASSPGRTDTQYF. The DNA of the CDR3 is TGTGCCAGCAGCCCTGGCCGCACAGATACGCAGTATTTT.

The chain joins TRBV28 to TRBJ1-6; no clear D gene. Germline V CDR1 and CDR2: MDHEN, SYDVKM. V gave up 7 bases and J gave up 4 bases, with 14 bases separating them. The CDR3 runs 15 residues. The CDR3 region has the DNA TGTGCCAGCAATCTCCTCGACAATTATAATTCACCCCTCCACTTT. This encodes CASNLLDNYNSPLHF.

In the case of this clone: Compared with germline, one end of the junction differs, possibly owing to a read error. V gene TRBV3-1 (or the pseudogene TRBV3-2) combines with J gene TRBJ2-6; D possibly uses TRBD1 or TRBD2 (5 bases each). CDR1 LGHDT and CDR2 YNNKEL come from the germline V gene (reference sequence). The CDR3 extends over 19 amino acids. The CDR3 loop reads CASSQDFGTKNPGANVLTF. CDR3 DNA: TGTGCCAGCAGCCAAGATTTTGGGACGAAAAACCCTGGAGCCAACGTCCTGACTTTC.

This clone came up a few times. This sample includes further DNA sequences coding for the same CDR3. The chain recombines TRBV18 with TRBJ2-5, with D unclear. This CDR3 is built from 13 residues. V dropped 2 bases and J dropped 5 bases, with 9 bases sitting between them. From germline, CDR1 is KGHSH and CDR2 LQKENI. The CDR3 DNA sequence: TGTGCCAGCTCACCAGGAGTTGGGGAGACCCAGTACTTC. Residues: CASSPGVGETQYF.

The genes are TRBV7-9 and TRBJ1-4; D is ambiguous. V lost 5 bases and J lost 0, with 19 bases in between. Germline CDR1 is SEHNR and CDR2 is FQNEAQ (reference sequence). This CDR3 is built from 18 residues. The CDR3 is CASSERPGEVTTNEKLFF. The CDR3 DNA is TGTGCCAGCAGCGAGCGCCCCGGAGAGGTTACAACTAATGAAAAACTGTTTTTT.

This CDR3 reads CASSPGGSYEQYF. The DNA of the CDR3 is TGTGCCAGCAGCCCAGGGGGTTCCTACGAGCAGTACTTC. The chain combines TRBV27 with TRBJ2-7; TRBD1 agrees at 7 bases. Germline loops: CDR1 MNHEY, CDR2 SMNVEV (reference sequence). The CDR3 contains 13 residues. The V and J ends lost 6 bases and 1 base, in that order; junction bases with no gene match: 3.

V gene TRBV5-4 combines with J gene TRBJ1-2; D is undetermined. The V and J ends lost 4 bases and 6 bases respectively, with 19 bases between them. CDR1 SGHNT and CDR2 YYREEE come from the germline V gene (reference sequence). The CDR3 runs 15 residues. CDR3 DNA sequence: TGTGCCAGCAGCGGCGATAAGCCCAGAAGAAATGGCTACACCTTC. This encodes CASSGDKPRRNGYTF. The full variable domain, completed using reference TRBV5-4 and TRBJ1-2, is ETGVTQSPTHLIKTRGQQVTLRCSSQSGHNTVSWYQQALGQGPQFIFQYYREEENGRGNFPPRFSGLQFPNYSSELNVNALELDDSALYLCASSGDKPRRNGYTFGSGTRLTVV.

This rearrangement joins TRBV19 to TRBJ1-2, with D maybe TRBD1 (5 bases). The CDR3 length is 14 residues. Trimming left V 9 bases short and J 5 bases short, with 19 bases between. Germline V gene lookup returns CDR1 LNHDA and CDR2 SQIVND (reference sequence). CDR3 loop: CASGAVGQYYGYTF. The CDR3 DNA reads as TGTGCCAGCGGGGCGGTAGGGCAGTATTATGGCTACACCTTC.

This clone was detected once. The V gene is TRBV10-3, the J gene TRBJ2-3; perhaps TRBD2 as D (5 bases). V lost 3 bases and J 0 bases, leaving 13 bases between the germline ends. The germline CDR1 and CDR2 sequences are ENHRY and SYGVKD. CDR3 length: 16 amino acids. The CDR3 DNA follows: TGTGCCATCAGTGATCCCGCGGGTACTAGCACAGATACGCAGTATTTT. Protein sequence: CAISDPAGTSTDTQYF.

For the CDR3, the DNA is TGTGCCAGCCAACTTTGGAACACTGAAGCTTTCTTT. Its translation is CASQLWNTEAFF. The chain has TRBV28 and TRBJ1-1; D not resolved. Germline CDR1 is MDHEN and CDR2 is SYDVKM. The CDR3 consists of 12 residues. Between the trimmed V and J ends, which lost 8 bases and 1 base, there was a span of 8 bases. Full variable domain (outside the CDR3, taken from reference TRBV28 and TRBJ1-1): DVKVTQSSRYLVKRTGEKVFLECVQDMDHENMFWYRQDPGLGLRLIYFSYDVKMKEKGDIPEGYSVSREKKERFSLILESASTNQTSMYLCASQLWNTEAFFGQGTRLTVV.

The chain joins TRBV18 to TRBJ1-3; D is perhaps TRBD1 (6 bases). CDR3 length: 20 residues. Germline V lookup: CDR1 KGHSH, CDR2 LQKENI. V was trimmed by 2 bases and J by 0 bases, leaving 23 bases between them. CDR3 coding DNA: TGTGCCAGCTCACCAGTAACCAGGGGTTTACTTCTACACTCTGGAAACACCATATATTTT. Protein product: CASSPVTRGLLLHSGNTIYF.

The CDR3 nucleotides read TGCAGCGTTGAAGATCCCGCGGGGGCAACCGGGGAGCTGTTTTTT. It encodes CSVEDPAGATGELFF. The chain couples TRBV29-1 to TRBJ2-2, with D possibly TRBD2 on 7 matching bases. Deletions cut 0 bases from V and 5 bases from J, with 13 bases between. CDR1 and CDR2 from the germline V gene are SQVTM and ANQGSEA. The CDR3 covers 15 residues.

V and J are TRBV19 and TRBJ2-5; TRBD2 agrees at 10 bases. V shed 4 bases and J 2 bases; nucleotides not matched to a gene: 10. In germline, CDR1 is LNHDA, CDR2 SQIVND (reference sequence). The CDR3 loop spans 17 amino acids. The CDR3 here is CASSTLAGAFRQETQYF. The CDR3 nucleotides read TGTGCCAGTAGTACCCTAGCGGGGGCGTTTCGGCAAGAGACCCAGTACTTC.

Comments on this clone: Mismatch with germline at one junction end may stem from a read error. The V call is TRBV2, the J call TRBJ1-4; D is unclear. From germline, CDR1 is SNHLY and CDR2 FYNNEI. The CDR3 runs to 16 residues. CDR3 nucleotide sequence: TGTGCCAGCATTGAATCACCTACCTCAACTAATGAAAAACTGTTTTTT. Amino acid sequence: CASIESPTSTNEKLFF.

The CDR3 spells CASSGRDRGRVFGYNEQFF. The CDR3 coding sequence is TGTGCCAGCAGCGGACGGGACAGGGGGCGCGTTTTCGGGTACAATGAGCAGTTCTTC. The chain combines TRBV9 with TRBJ2-1; 12 nucleotides align to TRBD1. This CDR3 has 19 residues. The V gene end was trimmed by 3 bases and the J gene end by 4 bases; junction bases not matched to a gene: 14. Looked up from germline, CDR1 is SGDLS and CDR2 is YYNGEE.

This clone was found a few times. V usage is TRBV6-6 and J usage is TRBJ1-4; D ambiguous. Trimming removed 4 bases at V and 4 bases at J, with 7 bases between. Per germline, CDR1 MNHNY and CDR2 SVGAGI (reference sequence). The CDR3 contains 13 residues. The CDR3 DNA reads TGTGCCAGCAGTTCCCGGATTAATGAAAAACTGTTTTTT. This codes for CASSSRINEKLFF.

CDR3 DNA sequence: TGTGCCAGCAGCCTAATCGTCAAAGGGATCTCCGAGCAGTACTTC. It is translated as CASSLIVKGISEQYF. The chain uses TRBV7-8 and TRBJ2-7, with D unresolved. The V and J ends lost 5 bases and 6 bases respectively, with 20 bases between them. Looked up from germline, CDR1 is SGHVS and CDR2 is FQNEAQ. The CDR3 is 15 amino acids.

V is TRBV19 and J is TRBJ1-1, with 10 bases identical to TRBD1. Germline-derived CDR1 and CDR2 are LNHDA and SQIVND (reference sequence). With 7 bases clipped from V and 5 bases from J, the junction kept 7 bases outside the gene matches. This CDR3 is 14 amino acids long. DNA of the CDR3: TGTGCCAGTACTGAAGGGACAGGGGTAACTGAAGCTTTCTTT. Protein: CASTEGTGVTEAFF.

The chain has TRBV7-9 and TRBJ1-4; D gene uncertain. The germline CDR1 and CDR2 sequences are SEHNR and FQNEAQ (reference sequence). V dropped 1 base and J dropped 6 bases, with 12 bases sitting between them. The CDR3 sequence is 15 residues long. CDR3 sequence: CASSLGQVQDEKLFF. CDR3 coding DNA: TGTGCCAGCAGCTTAGGGCAGGTTCAGGATGAAAAACTGTTTTTT.

This CDR3 reads CASSLAGTGKQFF. As DNA, the CDR3 is TGTGCCAGCAGCTTAGCCGGGACAGGGAAGCAGTTCTTC. The J gene is TRBJ2-1, the V gene TRBV7-6; 9 bases are shared with TRBD1. After removal of 0 bases from V and 11 bases from J, the junction contained 2 bases not matched to a gene. The CDR3 totals 13 residues. The germline gives CDR1 SGHVS, CDR2 FNYEAQ. Supplemented by reference TRBV7-6 and TRBJ2-1, the full variable domain reads GAGVSQSPRYKVTKRGQDVALRCDPISGHVSLYWYRQALGQGPEFLTYFNYEAQQDKSGLPNDRFSAERPEGSISTLTIQRTEQRDSAMYRCASSLAGTGKQFFGPGTRLTVL.

The J gene is TRBJ1-2, the V gene TRBV4-3; perhaps TRBD1 as D (6 bases). Germline V lookup: CDR1 LGHNA, CDR2 YSLEER. The CDR3 totals 14 residues. V was pared by 0 bases and J by 7 bases, with 12 bases between. CDR3 amino acids: CASSQDAQGFGYTF. The CDR3 nucleotides are TGCGCCAGCAGCCAAGATGCGCAGGGGTTTGGCTACACCTTC.

The gene calls are TRBV30 and TRBJ2-7; 7 bases match TRBD1. Germline CDR1 reads GTSNPN; CDR2 reads SVGIG (reference sequence). V gave up 3 bases and J gave up 5 bases; unmatched junction bases: 7. The CDR3 consists of 13 residues. This CDR3 is CAWSGAGGNEQYF. The CDR3 DNA is TGTGCCTGGAGCGGAGCAGGGGGTAACGAGCAGTACTTC.

This sequence joins TRBV25-1 and TRBJ2-2, with a weak D call TRBD2 (5 bases). CDR3 length equals 14 residues. Between the trimmed V and J ends, which lost 6 bases and 5 bases, there was a span of 13 bases. CDR1 MGHDK and CDR2 SYGVNS come from the germline V gene. CDR3 region: CASRAVKLTGELFF. The DNA for the CDR3 is TGTGCCAGCAGAGCGGTGAAGTTAACCGGGGAGCTGTTTTTT.

The chain combines TRBV27 with TRBJ1-1; no definite D call. Per germline, CDR1 MNHEY and CDR2 SMNVEV (reference sequence). This CDR3 is built from 13 residues. V lost 5 bases to trimming and J lost 0 bases, with 7 bases between them. The CDR3 loop reads CASSPQMNTEAFF. The CDR3 coding sequence is TGTGCCAGCAGTCCCCAGATGAACACTGAAGCTTTCTTT.

V is TRBV4-3 and J is TRBJ1-1, with a weak D call TRBD1 (5 bases). This CDR3 has 14 residues. Trimming removed 2 bases at V and 3 bases at J, with 10 bases between. Germline V gene data show CDR1 as LGHNA and CDR2 as YSLEER. This CDR3 reads CASSQRGKYTEAFF. CDR3 bases: TGCGCCAGCAGCCAACGGGGGAAGTACACTGAAGCTTTCTTT.